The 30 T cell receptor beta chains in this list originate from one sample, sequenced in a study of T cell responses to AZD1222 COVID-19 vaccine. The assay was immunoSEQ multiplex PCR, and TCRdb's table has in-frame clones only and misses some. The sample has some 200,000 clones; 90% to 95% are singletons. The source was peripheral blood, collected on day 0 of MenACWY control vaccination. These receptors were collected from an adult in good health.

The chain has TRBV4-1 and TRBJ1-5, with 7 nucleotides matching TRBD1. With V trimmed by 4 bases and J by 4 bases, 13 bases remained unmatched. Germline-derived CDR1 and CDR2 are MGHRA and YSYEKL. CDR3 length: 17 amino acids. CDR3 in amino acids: CASSPTPGQSMNQPQHF. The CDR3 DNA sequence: TGCGCCAGCAGCCCCACGCCGGGACAGAGTATGAATCAGCCCCAGCATTTT.

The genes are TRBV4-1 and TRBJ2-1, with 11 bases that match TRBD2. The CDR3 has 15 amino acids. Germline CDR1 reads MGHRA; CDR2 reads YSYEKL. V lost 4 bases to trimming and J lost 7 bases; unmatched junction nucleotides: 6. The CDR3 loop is CASSPGTSGPNEQFF. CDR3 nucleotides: TGCGCCAGCAGCCCCGGGACTAGCGGCCCAAATGAGCAGTTCTTC.

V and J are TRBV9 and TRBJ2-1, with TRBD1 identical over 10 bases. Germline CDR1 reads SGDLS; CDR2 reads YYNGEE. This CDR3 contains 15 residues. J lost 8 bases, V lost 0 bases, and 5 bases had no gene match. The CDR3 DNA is TGTGCCAGCAGCGTAGGGGGACAGGGGTCATATGAGCAGTTCTTC. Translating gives CASSVGGQGSYEQFF.

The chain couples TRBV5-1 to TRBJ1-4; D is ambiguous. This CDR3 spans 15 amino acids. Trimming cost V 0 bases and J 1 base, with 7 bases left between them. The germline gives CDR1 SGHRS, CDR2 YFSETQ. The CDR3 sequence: CASSLARLTNEKLFF. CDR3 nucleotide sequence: TGCGCCAGCAGCTTGGCCAGGTTAACTAATGAAAAACTGTTTTTT.

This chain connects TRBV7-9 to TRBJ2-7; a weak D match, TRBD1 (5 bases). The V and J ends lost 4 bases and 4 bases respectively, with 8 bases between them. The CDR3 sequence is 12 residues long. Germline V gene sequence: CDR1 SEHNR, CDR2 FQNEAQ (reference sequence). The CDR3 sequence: CASSSQAYEQYF. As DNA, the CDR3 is TGTGCCAGCAGCTCACAGGCGTACGAGCAGTACTTC.

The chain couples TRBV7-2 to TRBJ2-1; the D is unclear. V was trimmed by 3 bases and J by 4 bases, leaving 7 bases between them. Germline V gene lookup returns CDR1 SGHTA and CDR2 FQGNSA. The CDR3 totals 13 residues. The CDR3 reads CASSFVGYNEQFF. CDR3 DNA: TGTGCCAGCAGCTTTGTAGGATACAATGAGCAGTTCTTC.

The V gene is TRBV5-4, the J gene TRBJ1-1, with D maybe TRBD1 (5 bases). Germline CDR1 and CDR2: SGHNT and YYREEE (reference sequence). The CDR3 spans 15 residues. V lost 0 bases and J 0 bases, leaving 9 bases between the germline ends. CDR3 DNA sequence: TGTGCCAGCAGCTTGGCCGGGGCTTTGAACACTGAAGCTTTCTTT. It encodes CASSLAGALNTEAFF.

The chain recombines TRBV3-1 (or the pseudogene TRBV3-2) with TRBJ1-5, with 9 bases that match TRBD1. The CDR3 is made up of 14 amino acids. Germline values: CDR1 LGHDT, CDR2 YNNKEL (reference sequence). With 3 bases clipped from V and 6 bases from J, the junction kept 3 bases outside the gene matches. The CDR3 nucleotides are TGTGCCAGCAGCCAGGGACAGGGTACTCAGCCCCAGCATTTT. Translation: CASSQGQGTQPQHF.

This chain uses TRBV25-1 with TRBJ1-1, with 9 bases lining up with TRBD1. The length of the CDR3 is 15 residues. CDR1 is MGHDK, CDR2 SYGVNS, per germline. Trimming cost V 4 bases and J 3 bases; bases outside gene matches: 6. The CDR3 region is CASSAPDRGDTEAFF. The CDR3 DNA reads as TGTGCCAGCAGTGCCCCGGACAGGGGAGACACTGAAGCTTTCTTT. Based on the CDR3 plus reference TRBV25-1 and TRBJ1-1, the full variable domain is EADIYQTPRYLVIGTGKKITLECSQTMGHDKMYWYQQDPGMELHLIHYSYGVNSTEKGDLSSESTVSRIRTEHFPLTLESARPSHTSQYLCASSAPDRGDTEAFFGQGTRLTVV.

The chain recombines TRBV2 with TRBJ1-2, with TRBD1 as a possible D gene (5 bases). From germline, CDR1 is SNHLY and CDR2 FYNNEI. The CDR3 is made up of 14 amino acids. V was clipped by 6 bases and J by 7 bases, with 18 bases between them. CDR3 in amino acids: CASRATLRDGGYTF. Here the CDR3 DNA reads TGTGCCAGCAGAGCCACTCTCAGGGACGGTGGCTACACCTTC.

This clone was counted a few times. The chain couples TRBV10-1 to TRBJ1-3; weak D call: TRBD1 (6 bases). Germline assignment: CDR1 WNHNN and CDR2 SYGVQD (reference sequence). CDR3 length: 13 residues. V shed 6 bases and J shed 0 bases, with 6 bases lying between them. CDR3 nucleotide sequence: TGCGCCAGCAGGGACAGCTCTGGAAACACCATATATTTT. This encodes CASRDSSGNTIYF.

The CDR3 bases are TGTGCCAGCAGCTTAGTTCCGGGGACTGAAGCTTTCTTT. The encoded protein is CASSLVPGTEAFF. The chain has TRBV11-2 and TRBJ1-1; D not certain. The CDR3 sequence is 13 residues long. Germline values: CDR1 SGHAT, CDR2 FQNNGV. Trimming pared 1 base from V and 5 bases from J, leaving 8 bases between.

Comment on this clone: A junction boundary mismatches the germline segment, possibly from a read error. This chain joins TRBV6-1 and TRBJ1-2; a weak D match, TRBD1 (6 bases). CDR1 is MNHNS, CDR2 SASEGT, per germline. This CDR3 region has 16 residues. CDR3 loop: CASNEGDKGRLYGYTF. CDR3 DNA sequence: TGTGCCAGCAATGAAGGGGACAAGGGGCGTCTATATGGCTACACCTTC.

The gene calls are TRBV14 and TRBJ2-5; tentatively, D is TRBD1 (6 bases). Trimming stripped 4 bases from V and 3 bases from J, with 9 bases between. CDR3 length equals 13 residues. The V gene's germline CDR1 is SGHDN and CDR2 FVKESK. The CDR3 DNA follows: TGTGCCAGCAGCCGGGGGCCTAAAGAGACCCAGTACTTC. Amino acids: CASSRGPKETQYF.

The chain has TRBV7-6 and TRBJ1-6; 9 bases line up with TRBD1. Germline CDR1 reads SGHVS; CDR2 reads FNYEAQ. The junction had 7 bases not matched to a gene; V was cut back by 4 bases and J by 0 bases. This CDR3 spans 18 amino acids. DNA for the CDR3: TGTGCCAGCAGCTCCGGACAGGGGCATAGCTCCTATAATTCACCCCTCCACTTT. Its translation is CASSSGQGHSSYNSPLHF.

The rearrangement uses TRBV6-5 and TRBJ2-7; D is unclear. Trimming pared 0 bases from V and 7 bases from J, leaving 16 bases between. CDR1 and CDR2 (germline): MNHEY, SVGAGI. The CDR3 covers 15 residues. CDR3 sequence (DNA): TGTGCCAGCAGTTACTCGGCCCAGCTAACCTGGGAGCAGTACTTC. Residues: CASSYSAQLTWEQYF.

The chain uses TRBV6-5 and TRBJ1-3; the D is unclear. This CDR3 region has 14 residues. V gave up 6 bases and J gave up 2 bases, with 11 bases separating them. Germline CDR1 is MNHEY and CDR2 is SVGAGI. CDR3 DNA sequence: TGTGCCAGCAGGCCCGACCGTACTGGAAACACCATATATTTT. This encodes CASRPDRTGNTIYF.

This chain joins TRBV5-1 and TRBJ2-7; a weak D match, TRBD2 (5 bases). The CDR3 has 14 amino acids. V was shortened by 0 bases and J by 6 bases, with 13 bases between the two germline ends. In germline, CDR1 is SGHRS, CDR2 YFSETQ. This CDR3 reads CASSLAGGRGEQYF. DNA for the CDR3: TGCGCCAGCAGCTTGGCCGGCGGCCGGGGCGAGCAGTACTTC.

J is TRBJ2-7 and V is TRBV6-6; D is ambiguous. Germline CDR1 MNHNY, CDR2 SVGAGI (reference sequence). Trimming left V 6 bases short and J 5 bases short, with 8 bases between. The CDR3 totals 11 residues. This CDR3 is CASRQFNEQYF. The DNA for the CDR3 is TGTGCCAGCAGGCAGTTCAACGAGCAGTACTTC.

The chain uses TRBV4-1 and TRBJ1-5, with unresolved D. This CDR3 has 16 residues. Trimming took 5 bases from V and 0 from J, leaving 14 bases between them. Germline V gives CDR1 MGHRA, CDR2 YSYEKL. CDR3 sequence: CASSAGTIYSNQPQHF. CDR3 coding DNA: TGCGCCAGCAGCGCCGGAACGATTTATAGCAATCAGCCCCAGCATTTT.

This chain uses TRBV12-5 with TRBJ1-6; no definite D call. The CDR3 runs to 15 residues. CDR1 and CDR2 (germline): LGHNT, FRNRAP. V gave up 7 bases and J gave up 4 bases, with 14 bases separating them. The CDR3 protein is CASVEGYGYNSPLHF. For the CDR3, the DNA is TGTGCTAGTGTTGAGGGATATGGATATAATTCACCCCTCCACTTT.

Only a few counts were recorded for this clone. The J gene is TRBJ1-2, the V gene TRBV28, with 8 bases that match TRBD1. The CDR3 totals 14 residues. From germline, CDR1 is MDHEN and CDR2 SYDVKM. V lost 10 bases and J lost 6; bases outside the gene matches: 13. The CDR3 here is CATKISTGVNGYTF. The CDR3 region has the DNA TGTGCCACCAAAATATCGACAGGGGTTAATGGCTACACCTTC.

The CDR3 region is CASSVGDHEKLFF. The CDR3 DNA follows: TGTGCCAGCAGCGTAGGGGATCACGAAAAACTGTTTTTT. The gene calls are TRBV9 and TRBJ1-4; D is uncertain. Trimming took 0 bases from V and 8 from J, leaving 8 bases between them. Germline loops: CDR1 SGDLS, CDR2 YYNGEE. The CDR3 consists of 13 residues.

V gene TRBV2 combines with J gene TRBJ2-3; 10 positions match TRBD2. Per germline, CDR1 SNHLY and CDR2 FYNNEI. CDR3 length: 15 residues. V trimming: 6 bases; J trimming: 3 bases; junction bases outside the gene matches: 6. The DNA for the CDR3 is TGTGCCAGCAGACCTAGCGGGGGCCCAACAGATACGCAGTATTTT. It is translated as CASRPSGGPTDTQYF.

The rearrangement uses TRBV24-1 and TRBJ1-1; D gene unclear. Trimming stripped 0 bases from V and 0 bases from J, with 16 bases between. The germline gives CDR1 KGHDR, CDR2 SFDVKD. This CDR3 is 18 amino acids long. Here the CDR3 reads CATSDLQLGDRVNTEAFF. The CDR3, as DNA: TGTGCCACCAGTGATTTGCAACTCGGCGACCGAGTGAACACTGAAGCTTTCTTT.

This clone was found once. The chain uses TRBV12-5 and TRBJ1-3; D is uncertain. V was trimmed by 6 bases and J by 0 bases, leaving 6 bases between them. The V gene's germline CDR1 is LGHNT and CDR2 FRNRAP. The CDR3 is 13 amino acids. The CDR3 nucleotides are TGTGCTAGTGGGGGCGTCTCTGGAAACACCATATATTTT. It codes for CASGGVSGNTIYF.

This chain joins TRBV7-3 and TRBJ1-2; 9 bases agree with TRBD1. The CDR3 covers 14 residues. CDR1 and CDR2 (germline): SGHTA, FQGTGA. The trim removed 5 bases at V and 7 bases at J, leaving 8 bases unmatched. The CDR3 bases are TGTGCCAGCAGCCCAGGACAGGGGAGCGGTGGCTACACCTTC. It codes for CASSPGQGSGGYTF.

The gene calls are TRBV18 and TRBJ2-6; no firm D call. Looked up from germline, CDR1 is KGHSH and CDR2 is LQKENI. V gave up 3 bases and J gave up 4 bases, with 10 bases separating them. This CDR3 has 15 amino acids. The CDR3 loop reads CASSPKAWGANVLTF. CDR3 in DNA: TGTGCCAGCTCACCGAAGGCGTGGGGGGCCAACGTCCTGACTTTC.

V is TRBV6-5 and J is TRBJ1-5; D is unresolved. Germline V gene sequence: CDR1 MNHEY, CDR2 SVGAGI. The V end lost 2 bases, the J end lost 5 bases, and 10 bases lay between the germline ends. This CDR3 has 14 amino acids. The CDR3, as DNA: TGTGCCAGCAGTTACGACACGACATATCAGCCCCAGCATTTT. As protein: CASSYDTTYQPQHF.

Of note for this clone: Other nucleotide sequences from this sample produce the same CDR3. Here the CDR3 DNA reads TGTGCCAGCAGCTCGTCTAGCGGGGGTGAGACCCAGTACTTC. This codes for CASSSSSGGETQYF. This sequence joins TRBV7-2 and TRBJ2-5; 10 positions match TRBD2. V was clipped by 4 bases and J by 5 bases; unmatched bases: 4. The V gene's germline CDR1 is SGHTA and CDR2 FQGNSA. This CDR3 comprises 14 residues. Full variable domain (missing parts from reference TRBV7-2 and TRBJ2-5): GAGVSQSPSNKVTEKGKDVELRCDPISGHTALYWYRQSLGQGLEFLIYFQGNSAPDKSGLPSDRFSAERTGGSVSTLTIQRTQQEDSAVYLCASSSSSGGETQYFGPGTRLLVL.